These 3 T cell receptor beta chains originate from one sample sequenced in a study of blood T cell repertoires in COVID-19. TCRdb keeps only in-frame clones here, not all; method: immunoSEQ multiplex PCR. Here the sample spans some 230,000 clones, about 80% being singletons. The sample taken for sequencing was peripheral blood. Receptors originate from a woman in her twenties or thirties who had recovered from COVID-19.

The chain links TRBV9 to TRBJ2-2, with 12 bases aligning to TRBD2. Unmatched junction bases numbered 8, after V lost 3 bases and J lost 5 bases. The germline CDR1 and CDR2 sequences are SGDLS and YYNGEE. The CDR3 loop spans 17 amino acids. CDR3 in amino acids: CASSDALAGGATGELFF. DNA of the CDR3: TGTGCCAGCAGCGACGCACTAGCGGGAGGAGCTACCGGGGAGCTGTTTTTT.

A single count supports this clone. V gene TRBV9 combines with J gene TRBJ1-1; 8 bases are shared with TRBD1. Germline-derived CDR1 and CDR2 are SGDLS and YYNGEE. Unmatched junction bases numbered 2, after V lost 3 bases and J lost 1 base. This CDR3 comprises 14 residues. The CDR3: CASSGGTGNTEAFF. CDR3 coding DNA: TGTGCCAGCAGCGGTGGGACAGGGAACACTGAAGCTTTCTTT.

The genes are TRBV27 and TRBJ1-4; 8 bases are shared with TRBD1. V shed 5 bases and J 8 bases; nucleotides not matched to a gene: 13. The germline CDR1 and CDR2 sequences are MNHEY and SMNVEV (reference sequence). The CDR3 runs to 16 residues. CDR3 protein: CASSQKGGRGREKLFF. CDR3 nucleotide sequence: TGTGCCAGCAGTCAGAAGGGGGGCAGGGGGCGCGAAAAACTGTTTTTT. Full variable domain (remainder filled in from reference TRBV27 and TRBJ1-4): EAQVTQNPRYLITVTGKKLTVTCSQNMNHEYMSWYRQDPGLGLRQIYYSMNVEVTDKGDVPEGYKVSRKEKRNFPLILESPSPNQTSLYFCASSQKGGRGREKLFFGSGTQLSVL.